This T cell receptor beta chain derives from a study of immune cell composition in non-small cell lung cancer. Study-level background: Tumours were mainly lung adenocarcinoma or squamous cell carcinoma. Whole-study findings and limits: Lung squamous cell carcinoma tumours had significantly higher top 10 clone scores and productive clonality than lung adenocarcinoma.

Profiling relied on immunoSEQ multiplex PCR, and the TCRdb table lists in-frame clones only, not all of them. The data hold approximately 2,000 clones, with roughly 80% observed a single time. Points on this clone: Its antigen is unknown.

DNA was extracted from unsorted cell suspensions stored frozen. This TCR was sampled from a human donor with non-small cell lung cancer. Specimen: lung tumor tissue.

The CDR3 nucleotides are TGTGCCAGTAGTATAGGTCAGGGGACGTCGTCCACTGAAGCTTTCTTT. It translates to CASSIGQGTSSTEAFF. This chain connects TRBV19 to TRBJ1-1; D possibly corresponds to TRBD1 (6 bases). The ends were cut back, 1 base at V and 4 bases at J, with 16 bases in the middle. The V gene's germline CDR1 is LNHDA and CDR2 SQIVND (reference sequence). CDR3 length equals 16 residues. Based on the CDR3 plus reference TRBV19 and TRBJ1-1, the full variable domain is DGGITQSPKYLFRKEGQNVTLSCEQNLNHDAMYWYRQDPGQGLRLIYYSQIVNDFQKGDIAEGYSVSREKKESFPLTVTSAQKNPTAFYLCASSIGQGTSSTEAFFGQGTRLTVV.